Listed below are T cell receptor beta chains from one sample, sequenced in a study of identifying expanded T cells in peripheral blood. The protocol was immunoSEQ multiplex PCR, while the TCRdb copy is restricted to in-frame clones and leaves out a portion. This repertoire shows 85,000 to 95,000 clones, 88% found once; its top ten account for 3.5% to 4.5%. The sample comprised blood. These receptors came from a person between 18 and 70 years old in good health. The CDR3 runs from the conserved cysteine through the conserved F or W. D genes are given only for firm matches. Only part of the rows carry a size: once, few, many, or a class if the clone is expanded.

D: NA; V: TRBV28; J: TRBJ2-7; size: NA; CDR3: CASSTPATYPYEQYF; DNA: TGTGCCAGCAGTACTCCGGCCACCTACCCCTACGAGCAGTACTTC
D: TRBD2; V: TRBV10-3; J: TRBJ2-7; size: NA; CDR3: CAISSPGLATSYEQYF; DNA: TGTGCCATCAGTTCCCCGGGACTAGCGACGTCCTACGAGCAGTACTTC
D: NA; V: TRBV5-4; J: TRBJ1-3; size: NA; CDR3: CASSSQGRSGNTIYF; DNA: TGTGCCAGCAGCTCGCAGGGTAGATCCGGAAACACCATATATTTT
D: NA; V: TRBV19; J: TRBJ2-3; size: NA; CDR3: CASSIARDTDTQYF; DNA: TGTGCCAGTAGTATAGCCAGGGACACAGATACGCAGTATTTT
D: NA; V: TRBV6-5; J: TRBJ2-5; size: NA; CDR3: CASSYRRFGGTETQYF; DNA: TGTGCCAGCAGTTACAGACGCTTCGGGGGTACGGAGACCCAGTACTTC
D: TRBD2; V: TRBV9; J: TRBJ2-5; size: NA; CDR3: CASSVGWSSGDQETQYF; DNA: TGTGCCAGCAGCGTAGGATGGTCTAGCGGGGACCAAGAGACCCAGTACTTC
D: NA; V: TRBV15; J: TRBJ2-1; size: NA; CDR3: CATSSSSVPQFF; DNA: TGTGCCACCAGCAGCTCTAGCGTTCCGCAGTTCTTC
D: NA; V: TRBV14; J: TRBJ2-1; size: NA; CDR3: CASSQRRLFNEQFF; DNA: TGTGCCAGCAGCCAACGTCGGCTGTTCAATGAGCAGTTCTTC
D: NA; V: TRBV7-2; J: TRBJ2-4; size: NA; CDR3: CASSLGGGAVAKNIQYF; DNA: TGTGCCAGCAGCTTAGGGGGGGGCGCGGTGGCCAAAAACATTCAGTACTTC
D: NA; V: TRBV2; J: TRBJ1-1; size: NA; CDR3: CASTRGENTEAFF; DNA: TGTGCCAGTACGAGGGGGGAGAACACTGAAGCTTTCTTT
D: NA; V: TRBV5-8; J: TRBJ2-3; size: NA; CDR3: CASSHGQQDTQYF; DNA: TGTGCCAGCAGCCATGGACAGCAAGATACGCAGTATTTT
D: NA; V: TRBV5-1; J: TRBJ1-2; size: NA; CDR3: CASSFPGFYGYTF; DNA: TGCGCCAGCAGCTTTCCAGGTTTCTATGGCTACACCTTC
D: NA; V: TRBV10-3; J: TRBJ1-2; size: NA; CDR3: CAISDPDVFWGYGYTF; DNA: TGTGCCATCAGTGACCCAGACGTATTCTGGGGGTATGGCTACACCTTC
D: TRBD1; V: TRBV4-2; J: TRBJ1-4; size: NA; CDR3: CASSQPGQINEKLFF; DNA: TGTGCCAGCAGCCAACCGGGACAGATTAATGAAAAACTGTTTTTT
D: TRBD1; V: TRBV5-4; J: TRBJ1-6; size: NA; CDR3: CASSWGQGDNSPLHF; DNA: TGTGCCAGCAGCTGGGGACAGGGGGACAATTCACCCCTCCACTTT
D: NA; V: TRBV7-2; J: TRBJ1-1; size: NA; CDR3: CASSQRVVRGPEAFF; DNA: TGTGCCAGCAGCCAGAGGGTGGTCAGGGGCCCTGAAGCTTTCTTT
D: NA; V: TRBV7-2; J: TRBJ1-5; size: NA; CDR3: CASSGAGIRNQPQHF; DNA: TGTGCCAGCAGCGGCGCCGGGATTAGAAATCAGCCCCAGCATTTT
D: NA; V: TRBV11-3; J: TRBJ2-3; size: NA; CDR3: CASSSEEANTQYF; DNA: TGTGCCAGCAGCTCCGAGGAGGCTAATACGCAGTATTTT
D: NA; V: TRBV9; J: TRBJ1-5; size: NA; CDR3: CASSVGGGGNQPQHF; DNA: TGTGCCAGCAGCGTAGGTGGGGGGGGCAATCAGCCCCAGCATTTT
D: TRBD1; V: TRBV14; J: TRBJ1-6; size: few; CDR3: CASSQELRGSSPLHF; DNA: TGTGCCAGCAGCCAAGAACTCAGGGGGAGTTCACCCCTCCACTTT
D: TRBD2; V: TRBV6-4; J: TRBJ2-1; size: few; CDR3: CASSVFGLASGNEQFF; DNA: TGTGCCAGCAGTGTTTTCGGACTAGCCTCCGGCAATGAGCAGTTCTTC
D: NA; V: TRBV28; J: TRBJ2-5; size: NA; CDR3: CASSPSSRTQYF; DNA: TGTGCCAGCAGTCCGTCGTCCCGGACCCAGTACTTC
D: TRBD1; V: TRBV6-4; J: TRBJ1-6; size: few; CDR3: CASSDSTGGNSPLHF; DNA: TGTGCCAGCAGTGACTCGACAGGGGGCAATTCACCCCTCCACTTT
D: NA; V: TRBV27; J: TRBJ2-7; size: NA; CDR3: CASSLRGWESYEQYF; DNA: TGTGCCAGCAGTCTGAGGGGGTGGGAGTCCTACGAGCAGTACTTC